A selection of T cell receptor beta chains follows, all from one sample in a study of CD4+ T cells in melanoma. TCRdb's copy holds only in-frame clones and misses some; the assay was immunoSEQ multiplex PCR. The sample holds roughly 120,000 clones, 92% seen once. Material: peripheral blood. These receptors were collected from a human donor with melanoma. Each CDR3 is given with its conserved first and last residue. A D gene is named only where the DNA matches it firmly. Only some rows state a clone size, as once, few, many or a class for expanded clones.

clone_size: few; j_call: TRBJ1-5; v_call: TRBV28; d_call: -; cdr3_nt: TGTGCCAGCAGTTTAAAGGGTTGGAATCAGCCCCAGCATTTT; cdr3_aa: CASSLKGWNQPQHF
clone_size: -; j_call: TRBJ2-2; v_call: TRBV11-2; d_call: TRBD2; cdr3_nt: TGTGCCGGACGACTAGCGGGAAACACCGGGGAGCTGTTTTTT; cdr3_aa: CAGRLAGNTGELFF
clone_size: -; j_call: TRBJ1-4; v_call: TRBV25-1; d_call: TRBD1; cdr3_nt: TGTGCCAGCAGTGCCTTATTCGGGACAGGGGCTGAAAAACTGTTTTTT; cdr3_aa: CASSALFGTGAEKLFF
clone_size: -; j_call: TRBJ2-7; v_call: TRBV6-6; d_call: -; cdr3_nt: TGTGCCAGCATTCCCGAAGGGGGGAGGGCGAACGAGCAGTACTTC; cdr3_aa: CASIPEGGRANEQYF
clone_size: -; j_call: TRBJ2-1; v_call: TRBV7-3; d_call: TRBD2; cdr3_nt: TGTGCCAGCAGACTGACTAGCGGGGGGGCCTATGAGCAGTTCTTC; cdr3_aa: CASRLTSGGAYEQFF
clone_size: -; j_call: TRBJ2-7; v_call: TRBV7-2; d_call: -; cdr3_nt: TGTGCCAGCAGCACGAGGTTAGGGAACTACGAGCAGTACTTC; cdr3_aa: CASSTRLGNYEQYF
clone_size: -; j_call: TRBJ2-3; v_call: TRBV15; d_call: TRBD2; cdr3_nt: TGTGCCACCAGCAAAGGGTCTAGCGGGGGGAGCACAGATACGCAGTATTTT; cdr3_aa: CATSKGSSGGSTDTQYF
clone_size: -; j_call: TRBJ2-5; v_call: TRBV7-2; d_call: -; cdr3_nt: TGTGCCAGCAGCCCTCTCCGGGAGACCCAGTACTTC; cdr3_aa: CASSPLRETQYF
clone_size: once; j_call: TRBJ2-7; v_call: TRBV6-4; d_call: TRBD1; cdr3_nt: TGTGCCAGCAGGGCACCGGGACAGGGGGCAGGAGAGCAGTACTTC; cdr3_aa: CASRAPGQGAGEQYF
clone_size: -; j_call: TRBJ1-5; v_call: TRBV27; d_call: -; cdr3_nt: TGTGCCAGCAGTTTCAGGCAGGCCCCCAATCAGCCCCAGCATTTT; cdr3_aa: CASSFRQAPNQPQHF
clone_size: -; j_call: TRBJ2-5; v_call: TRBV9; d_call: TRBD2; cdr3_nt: TGTGCCAGCAGCGTAACGGCGGGAGGAGGGCAAGAGACCCAGTACTTC; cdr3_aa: CASSVTAGGGQETQYF
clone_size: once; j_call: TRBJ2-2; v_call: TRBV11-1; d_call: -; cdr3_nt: TGTGCCAGCAGCTTAATAGATACCGGGGAGCTGTTTTTT; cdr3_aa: CASSLIDTGELFF
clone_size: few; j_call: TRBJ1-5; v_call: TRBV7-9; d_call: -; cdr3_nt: TGTGCCAGCAGCTTGGACAGTTGGAATCAGCCCCAGCATTTT; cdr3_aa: CASSLDSWNQPQHF
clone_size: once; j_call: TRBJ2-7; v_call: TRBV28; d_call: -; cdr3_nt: TGTGCCAGCACCAAAGGGGGACAAACCTACGAGCAGTACTTC; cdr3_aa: CASTKGGQTYEQYF
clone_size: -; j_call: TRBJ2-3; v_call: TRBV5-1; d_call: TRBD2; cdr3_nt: TGCGCCAGCAGCTCGGGGACTAGCGGGAAGGATACGCAGTATTTT; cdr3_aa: CASSSGTSGKDTQYF
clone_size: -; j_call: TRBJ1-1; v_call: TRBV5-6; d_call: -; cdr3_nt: TGTGCCAGCAGCCGCTCGGGGCGGAACACTGAAGCTTTCTTT; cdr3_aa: CASSRSGRNTEAFF
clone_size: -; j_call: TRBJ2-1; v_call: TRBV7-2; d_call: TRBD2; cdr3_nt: TGTGCCAGCAGTCCTAGAACTCTAGCGGGCGATGAGCAGTTCTTC; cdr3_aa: CASSPRTLAGDEQFF
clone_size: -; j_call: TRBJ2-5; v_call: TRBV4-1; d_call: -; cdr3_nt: TGCGCCAGCAGCCAATTTCGGGTCCTTCACGAGACCCAGTACTTC; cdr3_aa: CASSQFRVLHETQYF
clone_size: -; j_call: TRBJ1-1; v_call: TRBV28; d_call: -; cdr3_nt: TGTGCCACCAGGCGTTCGGGGGGTCGAACTGAAGCTTTCTTT; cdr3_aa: CATRRSGGRTEAFF
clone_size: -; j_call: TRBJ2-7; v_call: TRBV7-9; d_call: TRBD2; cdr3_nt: TGTGCCAGCAGCTTACACTACGGGACTAGCGGGAGGCTGTACGAGCAGTACTTC; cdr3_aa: CASSLHYGTSGRLYEQYF
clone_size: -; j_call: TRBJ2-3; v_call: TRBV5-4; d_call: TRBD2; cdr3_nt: TGTGCCAGCAGCTTGGAACTAGCGCAGCGCACAGATACGCAGTATTTT; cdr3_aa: CASSLELAQRTDTQYF
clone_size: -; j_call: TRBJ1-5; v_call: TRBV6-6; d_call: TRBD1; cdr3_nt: TGTGCCAGCAGTCCTCCGGGACAGGGCAATCAGCCCCAGCATTTT; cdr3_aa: CASSPPGQGNQPQHF
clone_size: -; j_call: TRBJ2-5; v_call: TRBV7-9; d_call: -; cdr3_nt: TGTGCCAGCAGTTCCCAGGAATATAAGACCCAGTACTTC; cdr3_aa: CASSSQEYKTQYF
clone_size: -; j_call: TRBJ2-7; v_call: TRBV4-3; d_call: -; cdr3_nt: TGCGCCAGCAGCCAAGATCAGAGGGGGGGCACCTACGAGCAGTACTTC; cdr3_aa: CASSQDQRGGTYEQYF
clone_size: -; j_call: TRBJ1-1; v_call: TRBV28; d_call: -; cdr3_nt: TGTGCCAGCAGTTTGTACCGGACAGCTGAAGCTTTCTTT; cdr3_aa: CASSLYRTAEAFF
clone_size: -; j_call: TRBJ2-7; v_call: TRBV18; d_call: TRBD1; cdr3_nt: TGTGCCAGCTCACCAACAGGGGGCGCTTACGAGCAGTACTTC; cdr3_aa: CASSPTGGAYEQYF
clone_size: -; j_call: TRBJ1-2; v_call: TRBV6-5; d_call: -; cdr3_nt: TGTGCCAGCAGTTACACGCGGGGGGTAGGCTACACCTTC; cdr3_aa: CASSYTRGVGYTF
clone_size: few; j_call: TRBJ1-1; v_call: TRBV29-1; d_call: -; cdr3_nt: TGCAGCGTTGTCAGGAACACTGAAGCTTTCTTT; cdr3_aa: CSVVRNTEAFF
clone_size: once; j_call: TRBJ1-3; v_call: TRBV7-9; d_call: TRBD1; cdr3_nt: TGTGCCAGCAGCGCCACCCTGGGACAGGGGGTTTATAAGAGTGACACCATATATTTT; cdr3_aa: CASSATLGQGVYKSDTIYF
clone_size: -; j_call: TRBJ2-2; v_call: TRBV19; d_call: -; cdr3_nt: TGTGCCAGTAGTCCTCCCCCGGGGGGCGCAAACGGGGAGCTGTTTTTT; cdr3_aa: CASSPPPGGANGELFF
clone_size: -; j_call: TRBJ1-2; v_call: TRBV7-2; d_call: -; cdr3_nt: TGTGCCAGCAGCTTAAGGTCTGGGGACATTGGCTACACCTTC; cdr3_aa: CASSLRSGDIGYTF
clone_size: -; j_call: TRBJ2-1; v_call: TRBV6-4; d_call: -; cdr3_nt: TGTGCCAGCAGTGACGGGGTCGGGGGTTACAATGAGCAGTTCTTC; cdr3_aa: CASSDGVGGYNEQFF
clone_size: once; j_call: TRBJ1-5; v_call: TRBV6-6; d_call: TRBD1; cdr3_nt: TGTGCCAGCAGCCCAGCGGGACAGTATAGCAATCAGCCCCAGCATTTT; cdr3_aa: CASSPAGQYSNQPQHF
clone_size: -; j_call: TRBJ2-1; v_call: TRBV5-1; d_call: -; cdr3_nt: TGCGCCAGCAGCTTGGGGCAGTTCGACAATGAGCAGTTCTTC; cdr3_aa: CASSLGQFDNEQFF
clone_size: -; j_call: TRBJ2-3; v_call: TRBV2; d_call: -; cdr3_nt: TGTGCCAGCCGGCCCCGTGAAGATACGCAGTATTTT; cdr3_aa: CASRPREDTQYF
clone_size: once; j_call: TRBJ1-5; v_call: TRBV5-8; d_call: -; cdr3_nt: TGTGCCAGCAGCAGCCGGTGGGGGGACCAGCCCCAGCATTTT; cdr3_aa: CASSSRWGDQPQHF